This TCR beta chain stems from a study of T cells after yellow fever vaccination (dated by TCRdb to about 2019). With respect to the entire study: The SMART-Seq v4 Ultra Low Input RNA kit was used to prepare libraries from fractions with low cell numbers. Blood was drawn at multiple timepoints before and after primary and secondary immunization, with bulk PBMC replicates and cell subsets isolated. The cohort comprised two healthy male donors, one aged 18 to 30 and one aged 30 to 40 years. Bulk TCR alpha and beta repertoires were sequenced longitudinally to track T-cell clones before and after primary and booster YFV17D yellow fever vaccination.

What this sample's treatment or condition label stands for: live attenuated yellow fever vaccine strain. Two biological replicates of bulk PBMCs were collected at each blood-draw timepoint. PBMCs were isolated from peripheral blood using a standard Ficoll-Paque protocol. TriZol was used to extract RNA from bulk PBMCs, CD4 and CD8 fractions, and dextramer-positive and dextramer-negative fractions. Synthesis of TCR cDNA relied on 5'RACE template switching, a step that introduced a universal primer site along with unique molecular identifiers. cDNA synthesis was primed from both the TCR alpha and TCR beta constant segments. Two PCR steps were used to amplify libraries, with sample barcodes and sequencing adapters being added in the second step. Sequencing of libraries was performed on Illumina HiSeq 2500 (2x100 bp) or NovaSeq (2x150 bp). The published analysis was carried out like this. MIGEC handled demultiplexing of reads and collapsing into UMI consensus sequences, while MiXCR performed V(D)J alignment. Using edgeR on replicate PBMC samples, clonotypes were called vaccine-responding if FDR was below 0.01 and the log2 fold change was above 5 up to day 15. Each bulk clonotype received a CD4 or CD8 identity based on whether the sequenced CD4 or CD8 repertoire contained that clonotype at higher abundance. TCRdb reran the public reads through fastp at Q25 and MiXCR, keeping productive beta chains. Rows with one shared CDR3 protein collapse into an entry with the most common genes and DNA. The V and J calls, along with clone size, are taken from TCRdb and not from the paper's own processing. The sample table contains hundreds of thousands of distinct CDR3 sequences; only one count was recorded for 9% to 15% of them. Jointly, the top ten make up 14% to 15% of the sample.

Here V drops 3 bases and J drops 4 bases, and the junction holds 8 bases not matched to any gene. Taken from the germline V gene, the CDR1 and CDR2 loops are SGHDT and YYEEEE. The CDR3 starts with the cysteine, ends with the phenylalanine, and has 16 residues. The only DNA kept is the CDR3, 48 bases in frame from the first base. The research as a whole found: FACS-sorted repertoires could contain abundant contaminating clonotypes from the bulk population, so computational filtering was required. Because only a couple of donors were included in the study, the extent to which the findings can be generalized is limited. Most clones expanded after primary vaccination were re-detected after the booster (96% of CD4 and around nine tenths of CD8), suggesting broad memory maintenance. A small share of clonotypes was detected in both CD4 and CD8 compartments, with the overlap likely arising from convergent recombination. Compared with the primary T-cell response, the secondary T-cell response was faster but weaker, reaching its peak on day 5 rather than on day 15.

Concerning this clonotype: Its antigen is not yet known. Base qualities are missing; no much larger clone stands one base away.

The sequencing here drew on PBMCs, taken on the day of the yellow fever booster vaccination. This sequence uses TRBV5-6 and TRBJ2-7, with TRBD2 identical over 12 junction bases. This sequence originates from a young man who received the YFV17D yellow fever vaccine. The DNA sequence follows: TGTGCCAGCAGCTGGAGGCCTAGCGGGAGGGATTACGAGCAGTACTTC. Its amino acids are CASSWRPSGRDYEQYF.